Below are 20 T cell receptor beta chains sequenced from a single sample in a study of Graves' ophthalmopathy and Graves' hyperthyroidism. Using RNA transcripts, the TCR beta CDR3 regions were amplified. In the first round, RT-PCR was carried out with HTBI primers, and a multiplex PCR formed the second round. TCRdb reprocessed the multiplex PCR reads with MiXCR, giving one entry per CDR3 protein. Found here are about 1.1 million distinct CDR3 sequences, about two fifths of them singletons; the top ten hold roughly 11%. The source material was peripheral blood or thyroid tissue (not recorded which). These TCRs come from an adult man with Graves' hyperthyroidism.

Remarks on this clonotype: A single base separates this from a much larger clone, so it may be a read error. The chain has TRBV20-1 and TRBJ1-6, with unresolved D. CDR3 size: 15 residues. CDR1 and CDR2 (germline): DFQATT, SNEGSKA (reference sequence). The CDR3 protein is CSARRRLPVYSPPHF. The DNA of the CDR3 is TGCAGTGCTAGAAGGAGACTTCCCGTCTATTCACCCCCCCACTTT.

V usage is TRBV4-1 and J usage is TRBJ1-2; 8 bases fit TRBD1. Germline values: CDR1 MGHRA, CDR2 YSYEKL. Germline trimming cut 4 bases from V and 4 bases from J; bases unmatched to any gene: 17. CDR3 length: 18 amino acids. CDR3 sequence (DNA): TGCGCCAGCAGCCTTCCAAGGGGAGCGACAGGGGACCTCTATGGCTACACCTTC. This translates into CASSLPRGATGDLYGYTF.

This clonotype was observed a few times. The chain joins TRBV4-2 to TRBJ1-2; D is uncertain. The CDR3 runs 16 residues. V shed 0 bases and J shed 3 bases, with 14 bases lying between them. Germline lookup yields CDR1 LGHNA and CDR2 YNFKEQ. CDR3 DNA sequence: TGTGCCAGCAGCCAAGACGGGCAGCAGCTCCACTATGGCTACACCTTC. Translation: CASSQDGQQLHYGYTF.

This chain uses TRBV20-1 with TRBJ1-2; TRBD1 matches 10 bases. The CDR3 runs to 15 residues. Germline CDR1 DFQATT, CDR2 SNEGSKA (reference sequence). The ends lost 5 bases at V and 5 bases at J; junction bases unmatched: 11. Here the CDR3 DNA reads TGCAGTGCTTCCCTGGGGGACAGGGGAACATATGGCTACACCTTC. Translation: CSASLGDRGTYGYTF.

This clonotype was picked up a small number of times. V and J are TRBV19 and TRBJ2-2; the match to TRBD1 covers 11 bases. The CDR3 contains 16 residues. Germline CDR1 reads LNHDA; CDR2 reads SQIVND (reference sequence). Trimming at V came to 4 bases and at J to 5 bases, leaving 6 bases not matched to a gene. The CDR3 nucleotides read TGTGCCAGTAGTAAACGGACAGGGGGCGAAACCGGGGAGCTGTTTTTT. Translated, it gives CASSKRTGGETGELFF.

The J gene is TRBJ1-5, the V gene TRBV10-3; D is possibly TRBD1 (5 bases). Germline CDR1 is ENHRY and CDR2 is SYGVKD. This CDR3 contains 14 residues. Trimming pared 6 bases from V and 6 bases from J, leaving 15 bases between. CDR3 nucleotide sequence: TGTGCCATCAGCCCGGGACCAGGAGTTCAGCCCCAGCATTTT. Translated, it gives CAISPGPGVQPQHF.

This clonotype has just a few counts. V and J are TRBV5-8 and TRBJ2-7; D is possibly TRBD1 (6 bases). Germline V CDR1 and CDR2: SGHTS, YDEGEE. V was shortened by 4 bases and J by 1 base, with 15 bases between the two germline ends. The CDR3 loop spans 15 amino acids. CDR3 sequence: CASSPRQAPSYEQYF. The CDR3 DNA sequence: TGTGCCAGCAGCCCCCGACAGGCACCATCCTACGAGCAGTACTTC.

V is TRBV7-9 and J is TRBJ2-7; TRBD1 is a possible D gene (6 bases). Germline values: CDR1 SEHNR, CDR2 FQNEAQ (reference sequence). CDR3 length: 15 amino acids. The V and J ends lost 6 bases and 1 base respectively, with 16 bases between them. CDR3: CASSRPERGSYEQYF. The CDR3 nucleotides read TGTGCCAGCAGTCGGCCTGAGAGGGGGTCCTACGAGCAGTACTTC.

The sample holds many counts of this clonotype. The chain recombines TRBV2 with TRBJ1-1; D remains ambiguous. The germline V gene has CDR1 SNHLY and CDR2 FYNNEI. V was cut by 6 bases and J by 6 bases, with 23 bases left in between. The CDR3 covers 16 residues. CDR3 bases: TGTGCCAGCAGACAAAGACCCTCCGGAGCTCTCCCTGAAGCTTTCTTT. This codes for CASRQRPSGALPEAFF.

The chain couples TRBV28 to TRBJ2-7; D perhaps matches TRBD1 (6 bases). This CDR3 has 14 residues. Germline CDR1 reads MDHEN; CDR2 reads SYDVKM. Trimming took off 4 bases at V and 2 bases at J, with 12 bases between the two ends. CDR3 nucleotides: TGTGCCAGCAGTTCGTCGGACAGCCCCTACGAGCAGTACTTC. Protein product: CASSSSDSPYEQYF.

This clonotype occurred many times. The CDR3 coding sequence is TGTGCCAGCAGCCAATACAGGTGGAACACTGAAGCTTTCTTT. It specifies CASSQYRWNTEAFF. The V gene is TRBV14, the J gene TRBJ1-1; D perhaps matches TRBD1 (5 bases). Germline CDR1 SGHDN, CDR2 FVKESK. The CDR3 extends over 14 amino acids. With 2 bases removed from V and 1 base from J, the gap between germline ends came to 8 bases.

This chain joins TRBV19 and TRBJ2-5; TRBD1 might be the D (5 bases). The V and J ends lost 3 bases and 1 base respectively, with 9 bases between them. This CDR3 comprises 14 residues. Germline V gene sequence: CDR1 LNHDA, CDR2 SQIVND (reference sequence). CDR3 in amino acids: CASSMGRVQETQYF. The DNA of the CDR3 is TGTGCCAGTAGTATGGGCAGGGTCCAAGAGACCCAGTACTTC.

The table lists this clonotype with a few counts. This sequence joins TRBV24-1 and TRBJ1-2, with a weak D call TRBD1 (5 bases). From germline, CDR1 is KGHDR and CDR2 SFDVKD. The ends were cut back, 10 bases at V and 1 base at J, with 15 bases in the middle. The CDR3 has 14 amino acids. Here the CDR3 reads CATGPQGINYGYTF. CDR3 nucleotides: TGTGCCACGGGACCCCAGGGAATTAACTATGGCTACACCTTC.

This clonotype came up many times. The chain has TRBV2 and TRBJ2-7; 8 positions match TRBD1. CDR1 is SNHLY, CDR2 FYNNEI, per germline. This CDR3 spans 15 amino acids. The trim removed 6 bases at V and 2 bases at J, leaving 9 bases unmatched. The CDR3 DNA follows: TGTGCCAGCAGGGACCGATTGGACAGGGCCTACGAGCAGTACTTC. Translating gives CASRDRLDRAYEQYF. Full variable domain (remainder filled in from reference TRBV2 and TRBJ2-7): EPEVTQTPSHQVTQMGQEVILRCVPISNHLYFYWYRQILGQKVEFLVSFYNNEISEKSEIFDDQFSVERPDGSNFTLKIRSTKLEDSAMYFCASRDRLDRAYEQYFGPGTRLTVT.

This clonotype has at least ten counts. The chain couples TRBV5-1 to TRBJ1-1; 9 nucleotides match TRBD1. J was trimmed by 10 bases and V by 4 bases; bases with no gene match: 8. Germline V gene sequence: CDR1 SGHRS, CDR2 YFSETQ. The length of the CDR3 is 13 residues. CDR3 nucleotides: TGCGCCAGCAGCCCGGGACAGGGAAGTAGAGCTTTCTTT. Its translation is CASSPGQGSRAFF. The variable domain in full, completed from reference TRBV5-1 and TRBJ1-1, reads KAGVTQTPRYLIKTRGQQVTLSCSPISGHRSVSWYQQTPGQGLQFLFEYFSETQRNKGNFPGRFSGRQFSNSRSEMNVSTLELGDSALYLCASSPGQGSRAFFGQGTRLTVV.

This clonotype occurred once. The rearrangement uses TRBV29-1 and TRBJ2-3, with TRBD1 matching over 8 bases. The CDR3 runs to 13 residues. CDR1 and CDR2 from the germline V gene are SQVTM and ANQGSEA. J lost 0 bases, V lost 4 bases, and 0 bases had no gene match. CDR3 region: CSVGQGSTDTQYF. The CDR3 region has the DNA TGCAGCGTTGGACAGGGGAGCACAGATACGCAGTATTTT.

This clonotype was detected once. This sequence joins TRBV4-1 and TRBJ1-1; D gene uncertain. Germline CDR1 and CDR2: MGHRA and YSYEKL. V was shortened by 0 bases and J by 6 bases, with 14 bases between the two germline ends. The CDR3 spans 15 residues. The chain's CDR3 is CASSQETSGGAEAFF. The CDR3 nucleotides are TGCGCCAGCAGCCAAGAAACGTCGGGTGGGGCTGAAGCTTTCTTT.

Concerning this clonotype itself: A much larger clone sits a single nucleotide away, making a read error possible. J is TRBJ1-1 and V is TRBV7-8, with a weak D call TRBD1 (6 bases). CDR3 length: 16 residues. V lost 4 bases and J lost 0, with 15 bases in between. Germline assignment: CDR1 SGHVS and CDR2 FQNEAQ. CDR3: CASSYLRDNMNTEAFF. The CDR3 region has the DNA TGTGCCAGCAGCTATCTCCGGGACAACATGAACACTGAAGCTTTCTTT.

V gene TRBV2 combines with J gene TRBJ2-7, with a possible D match to TRBD2 (6 bases). This CDR3 contains 13 residues. The V end was cut by 6 bases, the J end by 2 bases, with 11 bases between. The V gene's germline CDR1 is SNHLY and CDR2 FYNNEI. CDR3 residues: CASRDGGPYEQYF. CDR3 coding DNA: TGTGCCAGCAGGGACGGGGGACCCTACGAGCAGTACTTC.

J is TRBJ1-4 and V is TRBV5-4; D gene unclear. CDR3 length: 14 residues. The ends were cut back, 5 bases at V and 4 bases at J, with 12 bases in the middle. Per the germline V gene, CDR1 is SGHNT and CDR2 is YYREEE (reference sequence). The CDR3 is CASSWISVNEKLFF. CDR3 DNA: TGTGCCAGCAGTTGGATTTCAGTTAATGAAAAACTGTTTTTT.